Detailed here is one T cell receptor (beta chain). The antigen is unknown. This entry belongs to a study of CD8+ T cells in alopecia areata. General study results and limits: Sharing of TCRs across patients appeared less clear than in mice, possibly for HLA-related reasons.

Germline V gene sequence: CDR1 MNHEY, CDR2 SMNVEV (reference sequence). This CDR3 contains 18 residues. Germline trimming cut 3 bases from V and 0 bases from J; bases unmatched to any gene: 11. Sequencing templates came from extracted RNA that was reverse transcribed into cDNA. Libraries were prepared by immunoSEQ multiplex PCR; TCRdb keeps only in-frame clonotypes and omits some of them. The table records under 70,000 clones, roughly 60% of them present only once. The sequences come from CD8+ T cells sorted from blood, collected at week 0. This chain joins TRBV27 and TRBJ1-5; 7 bases match TRBD1. This receptor was identified in a human donor with alopecia areata. Here the CDR3 reads CASSLFRQGFCSNQPQHF. The CDR3 DNA follows: TGTGCCAGCAGTTTGTTTCGACAGGGATTTTGTAGCAATCAGCCCCAGCATTTT.